The sequence of this T cell receptor beta chain was determined in a study of Tregs in tolerant kidney transplant recipients. Sequencing was performed with immunoSEQ multiplex PCR; in TCRdb, only in-frame clones are kept and a portion is missing. The profile covers about 69,000 clones, with 85% to 90% appearing a single time and about 0.36% taken by the ten largest. CD4+CD25+CD127- Tregs, CD4+CD25- non-Tregs, CD4 and CD8 cells were sorted. V lost 3 bases and J 0 bases, leaving 12 bases between the germline ends. Germline CDR1 reads SGHTA; CDR2 reads FQGNSA. The CDR3 spans 15 residues. The chain links TRBV7-2 to TRBJ2-7; D might be TRBD1 (6 bases). The source is a human donor who received a combined kidney and bone marrow transplant. The starting material was CD4+ T cells from blood, obtained before the transplant. This chain's CDR3 is CASSFWGPSSYEQYF. CDR3 DNA sequence: TGTGCCAGCAGCTTTTGGGGGCCTAGCTCCTACGAGCAGTACTTC.